The 30 T cell receptor beta chains reported below all come from one sample, sequenced in a study of blood T cell repertoires in COVID-19. Sequencing used immunoSEQ multiplex PCR; TCRdb keeps in-frame clones, though not all of them. The sample holds 85,000 to 95,000 clones, around 72% seen once. The specimen sequenced was peripheral blood. These TCRs come from a woman older than 75 with acute or convalescent COVID-19.

This chain uses TRBV5-5 with TRBJ1-4; 8 nucleotides agree with TRBD1. The germline CDR1 and CDR2 sequences are SGHKS and YYEKEE (reference sequence). V trimming: 3 bases; J trimming: 6 bases; junction bases outside the gene matches: 7. The CDR3 spans 15 residues. CDR3 nucleotides: TGTGCCAGCAGCTCCAAGACAGGGGAGGATGAAAAACTGTTTTTT. This encodes CASSSKTGEDEKLFF.

The DNA of the CDR3 is TGTGCCAGCAGCTTACACGGGGGGGACGGCTACACCTTC. Protein product: CASSLHGGDGYTF. This chain connects TRBV12-3 or TRBV12-4 to TRBJ1-2, with a tentative D call TRBD1 (5 bases). V gave up 6 bases and J gave up 8 bases, with 16 bases separating them. CDR3 length equals 13 residues.

V gene TRBV6-2 or TRBV6-3 combines with J gene TRBJ2-5; D is undetermined. CDR1 and CDR2 from the germline V gene are MNHEY and SVGEGT. V was shortened by 5 bases and J by 4 bases, with 5 bases between the two germline ends. CDR3 length equals 11 residues. CDR3 sequence: CASSIGETQYF. CDR3 sequence (DNA): TGTGCCAGCAGTATCGGAGAGACCCAGTACTTC.

The chain joins TRBV29-1 to TRBJ2-2; 7 bases are a match to TRBD1. Trimming at V came to 7 bases and at J to 7 bases, leaving 12 bases not matched to a gene. The CDR3 contains 14 residues. Germline CDR1 is SQVTM and CDR2 is ANQGSEA. The CDR3 loop reads CSGSGTVPGGELFF. CDR3 nucleotides: TGCAGCGGTTCCGGGACAGTCCCAGGCGGGGAGCTGTTTTTT.

The chain links TRBV5-1 to TRBJ1-6; D is perhaps TRBD1 (6 bases). Germline V lookup: CDR1 SGHRS, CDR2 YFSETQ. This CDR3 has 18 amino acids. V was clipped by 4 bases and J by 1 base, with 18 bases between them. CDR3 in amino acids: CASSLRQAQGSYNSPLHF. CDR3 coding DNA: TGCGCCAGCAGCCTCCGACAGGCCCAGGGTTCCTATAATTCACCCCTCCACTTT.

V usage is TRBV7-2 and J usage is TRBJ2-3, with 9 nucleotides matching TRBD2. The CDR3 length is 16 residues. The V segment lost 7 bases and the J segment 1 base; nucleotides outside the gene matches: 9. From germline, CDR1 is SGHTA and CDR2 FQGNSA. CDR3 coding DNA: TGTGCCAGCAAAATAGGTAGCGGGGGCCGCACAGATACGCAGTATTTT. As protein: CASKIGSGGRTDTQYF.

This clone was counted between two and nine times. The chain carries TRBV5-4 and TRBJ1-3, with D possibly being TRBD1 (6 bases). V shed 0 bases and J shed 2 bases, with 6 bases lying between them. Germline-derived CDR1 and CDR2 are SGHNT and YYREEE (reference sequence). The CDR3 sequence is 14 residues long. The DNA for the CDR3 is TGTGCCAGCAGCTTGGACAGGGCTGGAAACACCATATATTTT. As protein: CASSLDRAGNTIYF.

This chain uses TRBV28 with TRBJ1-2, with 9 bases fitting TRBD1. Germline V gene data show CDR1 as MDHEN and CDR2 as SYDVKM. The CDR3 spans 15 residues. V trimming: 5 bases; J trimming: 8 bases; junction bases outside the gene matches: 12. The CDR3 region has the DNA TGTGCCAGCAGTATTGCCGGGACAGGGTATCGCGGCTACACCTTC. This sequence encodes CASSIAGTGYRGYTF.

This clone appeared a few times. The chain carries TRBV5-6 and TRBJ2-4, with 7 bases matching TRBD1. The CDR3 has 15 residues. Trimming took 5 bases from V and 1 from J; bases not matched to a gene: 6. Germline loops: CDR1 SGHDT, CDR2 YYEEEE. The CDR3 nucleotides read TGTGCCAGCAGGGAGACAGGGAAGGCCAAAAACATTCAGTACTTC. Translating it yields CASRETGKAKNIQYF.

This clone occurred many times. The rearrangement joins TRBV28 to TRBJ2-2, with D tentatively TRBD1 (5 bases). The CDR3 is 15 residues long. Germline CDR1 is MDHEN and CDR2 is SYDVKM. Deletions cut 6 bases from V and 4 bases from J, with 15 bases between. Here the CDR3 DNA reads TGTGCCAGCAGCCCCGTGACAGTCGGCACCGGGGAGCTGTTTTTT. It specifies CASSPVTVGTGELFF.

V usage is TRBV5-1 and J usage is TRBJ2-1; the D gene is possibly TRBD1 (6 bases). CDR1 is SGHRS, CDR2 YFSETQ, per germline. V was clipped by 5 bases and J by 6 bases, with 12 bases between them. This CDR3 has 13 amino acids. The CDR3 DNA reads as TGCGCCAGCAGGACAGGCCGCGTCAATGAGCAGTTCTTC. Protein: CASRTGRVNEQFF.

The V gene is TRBV19, the J gene TRBJ2-7, with D possibly being TRBD1 (5 bases). The CDR3 covers 15 residues. CDR1 is LNHDA, CDR2 SQIVND, per germline (reference sequence). The V end lost 2 bases, the J end lost 1 base, and 12 bases lay between the germline ends. This CDR3 reads CASSIRPGISYEQYF. The CDR3 DNA sequence: TGTGCCAGTAGTATACGCCCAGGGATATCCTACGAGCAGTACTTC.

J is TRBJ1-4 and V is TRBV5-6; D perhaps matches TRBD1 (5 bases). The CDR3 covers 15 residues. Germline CDR1 SGHDT, CDR2 YYEEEE. Trimming removed 4 bases at V and 7 bases at J, with 17 bases between. The CDR3 reads CASSLVRAGGEKLFF. In nucleotides, the CDR3 is TGTGCCAGCAGCCTGGTGCGGGCCGGGGGTGAAAAACTGTTTTTT.

This chain uses TRBV18 with TRBJ2-2; the match to TRBD1 covers 10 bases. The CDR3 extends over 15 amino acids. CDR1 and CDR2 from the germline V gene are KGHSH and LQKENI. The V and J ends lost 6 bases and 6 bases, in that order; junction bases with no gene match: 7. This CDR3 reads CASSIGTGVAGELFF. The CDR3 nucleotides are TGTGCCAGCTCCATTGGGACAGGGGTCGCCGGGGAGCTGTTTTTT.

The chain's CDR3 is CASSLDRGTIDTF. The CDR3 DNA sequence: TGTGCCAGCAGCTTAGATCGGGGGACCATCGACACCTTC. The V gene is TRBV11-2, the J gene TRBJ1-2; the D gene is possibly TRBD1 (5 bases). CDR3 length: 13 residues. Deletions cut 0 bases from V and 12 bases from J, with 14 bases between. Germline-derived CDR1 and CDR2 are SGHAT and FQNNGV.

This clone was detected a few times. The rearrangement uses TRBV27 and TRBJ1-1, with 8 bases lining up with TRBD1. Germline lookup yields CDR1 MNHEY and CDR2 SMNVEV (reference sequence). This CDR3 has 12 residues. The V segment lost 11 bases and the J segment 5 bases; nucleotides outside the gene matches: 7. In DNA, the CDR3 is TGTGCCGCTGGACAGGGAGGAACTGAAGCTTTCTTT. Translated, it gives CAAGQGGTEAFF.

This clone was counted once. The rearrangement links TRBV19 to TRBJ1-5; possible D gene TRBD1, 6 bases. Deletions cut 6 bases from V and 11 bases from J, with 29 bases between. CDR1 is LNHDA, CDR2 SQIVND, per germline (reference sequence). The CDR3 is 17 amino acids. CDR3 residues: CASRPKQGYSGVRAQHF. The CDR3 region has the DNA TGTGCCAGTAGGCCCAAACAGGGTTACAGTGGGGTTAGGGCCCAGCATTTT.

The rearrangement links TRBV7-2 to TRBJ2-1; 16 bases map to TRBD2. V was pared by 5 bases and J by 2 bases, with 9 bases of the junction left unmatched. The CDR3 is made up of 19 amino acids. Per the germline V gene, CDR1 is SGHTA and CDR2 is FQGNSA. CDR3 protein: CASSSQPGLAGGPYNEQFF. CDR3 sequence (DNA): TGTGCCAGCAGCAGTCAACCGGGACTAGCGGGGGGGCCCTACAATGAGCAGTTCTTC. Full variable domain (missing parts from reference TRBV7-2 and TRBJ2-1): GAGVSQSPSNKVTEKGKDVELRCDPISGHTALYWYRQSLGQGLEFLIYFQGNSAPDKSGLPSDRFSAERTGGSVSTLTIQRTQQEDSAVYLCASSSQPGLAGGPYNEQFFGPGTRLTVL.

The CDR3 nucleotides are TGTGCCAGCAGTTTCCGACAGGGGGCTTTGGATGGCTACACCTTC. As protein: CASSFRQGALDGYTF. V is TRBV28 and J is TRBJ1-2; TRBD1 agrees at 10 bases. Germline assignment: CDR1 MDHEN and CDR2 SYDVKM. CDR3 length: 15 residues. The V gene end was trimmed by 3 bases and the J gene end by 6 bases; junction bases not matched to a gene: 7.

This rearrangement joins TRBV18 to TRBJ1-3, with 8 bases that match TRBD1. Trimming took 5 bases from V and 4 from J; bases not matched to a gene: 16. Per the germline V gene, CDR1 is KGHSH and CDR2 is LQKENI. The CDR3 has 18 residues. CDR3 nucleotides: TGTGCCAGCTCAAAAACTGACCCACGACAGGGGTCCGGAAACACCATATATTTT. Protein sequence: CASSKTDPRQGSGNTIYF.

The chain recombines TRBV7-9 with TRBJ1-6; tentatively, D is TRBD1 (6 bases). Looked up from germline, CDR1 is SEHNR and CDR2 is FQNEAQ (reference sequence). This CDR3 has 14 amino acids. The germline V and J ends were trimmed by 5 bases and 13 bases, with 18 bases remaining between them. In DNA form, the CDR3 reads TGTGCCAGCAGCCGAGACTCCCGTGGGGGCCCCCTCCACTTT. It is translated as CASSRDSRGGPLHF.

The genes are TRBV3-1 (or the pseudogene TRBV3-2) and TRBJ1-1; 10 bases agree with TRBD1. CDR3 length equals 15 residues. Germline lookup yields CDR1 LGHDT and CDR2 YNNKEL (reference sequence). J was trimmed by 1 base and V by 4 bases; bases with no gene match: 3. The CDR3 here is CASSPWDRGNTEAFF. The CDR3 bases are TGTGCCAGCAGCCCCTGGGACAGGGGGAACACTGAAGCTTTCTTT.

The chain is built from TRBV11-3 and TRBJ1-1; D gene uncertain. The CDR3 covers 14 residues. With 0 bases removed from V and 1 base from J, the gap between germline ends came to 6 bases. Germline-derived CDR1 and CDR2 are SGHNT and YENEEA. The CDR3 DNA sequence: TGTGCCAGCAGCTTAGACAGGTGGAACACTGAAGCTTTCTTT. This translates into CASSLDRWNTEAFF.

V is TRBV18 and J is TRBJ1-1; 7 bases line up with TRBD1. Germline V lookup: CDR1 KGHSH, CDR2 LQKENI. The CDR3 contains 16 residues. V shed 2 bases, J shed 3 bases, and the junction held 9 bases outside the gene matches. The chain's CDR3 is CASSPLQGRFDTEAFF. As DNA, the CDR3 is TGTGCCAGCTCACCATTACAGGGGAGGTTCGACACTGAAGCTTTCTTT. Full variable domain (outside the CDR3, taken from reference TRBV18 and TRBJ1-1): NAGVMQNPRHLVRRRGQEARLRCSPMKGHSHVYWYRQLPEEGLKFMVYLQKENIIDESGMPKERFSAEFPKEGPSILRIQQVVRGDSAAYFCASSPLQGRFDTEAFFGQGTRLTVV.

The CDR3 DNA sequence: TGCGCCAGCAGGGACGACAGGGGCGCTAGAGGATCACCCCTCCACTTT. This codes for CASRDDRGARGSPLHF. This chain joins TRBV5-1 and TRBJ1-6, with 8 bases fitting TRBD1. With V trimmed by 5 bases and J by 10 bases, 14 bases remained unmatched. CDR3 length: 16 amino acids. Per the germline V gene, CDR1 is SGHRS and CDR2 is YFSETQ.

This clone has only one observation. This chain connects TRBV5-1 to TRBJ2-3, with D unresolved. The CDR3 contains 16 residues. CDR1 is SGHRS and CDR2 is YFSETQ in the germline V gene. Trimming stripped 0 bases from V and 6 bases from J, with 17 bases between. The CDR3 protein is CASSLGRSFSQDTQYF. The CDR3 DNA is TGCGCCAGCAGCTTGGGCCGGTCTTTTAGCCAGGATACGCAGTATTTT.

This chain links TRBV3-1 (or the pseudogene TRBV3-2) with TRBJ1-1; D unclear. The CDR3 is 12 amino acids. V lost 6 bases, J lost 1 base, and 6 bases lay in between. Germline assignment: CDR1 LGHDT and CDR2 YNNKEL (reference sequence). The CDR3 nucleotides are TGTGCCAGCAGGGCAGAGAACACTGAAGCTTTCTTT. This codes for CASRAENTEAFF.

V is TRBV6-5 and J is TRBJ1-5; D might be TRBD1 (5 bases). Germline CDR1 is MNHEY and CDR2 is SVGAGI. The V gene lost 6 bases and the J gene lost 6 bases, with 12 bases spanning the gap. The CDR3 length is 13 residues. In DNA, the CDR3 is TGTGCCAGCAGAGGGCAGGGAGGTCAGCCCCAGCATTTT. It codes for CASRGQGGQPQHF.

The chain links TRBV9 to TRBJ2-5; 9 positions agree with TRBD1. Germline CDR1 reads SGDLS; CDR2 reads YYNGEE. Losses at the gene ends were 2 bases for V and 6 bases for J; bases not matched to a gene: 2. The CDR3 consists of 13 residues. The CDR3 DNA follows: TGTGCCAGCAGCGTTGGGACAGGGAAGACCCAGTACTTC. As protein: CASSVGTGKTQYF.

This chain joins TRBV5-1 and TRBJ2-3; 14 bases match TRBD2. Germline loops: CDR1 SGHRS, CDR2 YFSETQ. The CDR3 consists of 17 residues. J gave up 3 bases and V 4 bases, and 7 bases lay outside the gene matches. CDR3: CASSPGTSGGLTDTQYF. CDR3 DNA: TGCGCCAGCAGCCCCGGGACTAGCGGGGGCCTAACAGATACGCAGTATTTT.